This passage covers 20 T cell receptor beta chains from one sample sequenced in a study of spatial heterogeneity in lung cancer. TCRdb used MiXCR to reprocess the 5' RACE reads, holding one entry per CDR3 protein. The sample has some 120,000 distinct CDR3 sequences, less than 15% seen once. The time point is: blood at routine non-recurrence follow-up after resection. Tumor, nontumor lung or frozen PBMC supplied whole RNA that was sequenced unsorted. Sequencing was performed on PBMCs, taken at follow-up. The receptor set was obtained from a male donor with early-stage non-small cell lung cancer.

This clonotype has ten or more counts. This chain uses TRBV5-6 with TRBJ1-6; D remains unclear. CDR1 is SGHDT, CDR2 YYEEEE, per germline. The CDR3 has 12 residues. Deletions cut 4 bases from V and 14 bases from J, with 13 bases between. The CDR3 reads CASSPGVSALHF. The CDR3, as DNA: TGTGCCAGCAGCCCCGGTGTGTCAGCCCTCCACTTT. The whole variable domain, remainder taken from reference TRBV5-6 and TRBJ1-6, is DAGVTQSPTHLIKTRGQQVTLRCSPKSGHDTVSWYQQALGQGPQFIFQYYEEEERQRGNFPDRFSGHQFPNYSSELNVNALLLGDSALYLCASSPGVSALHFGNGTRLTVT.

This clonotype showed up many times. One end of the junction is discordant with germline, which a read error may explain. Written as DNA, the CDR3 is TGCAGTGCTTCGCCGGGACAGGCCCGGAGCTTC. It specifies CSASPGQARSF. The chain links TRBV20-1 to TRBJ2-1; TRBD1 aligns across 8 bases. Germline CDR1 DFQATT, CDR2 SNEGSKA (reference sequence). This CDR3 spans 11 amino acids.

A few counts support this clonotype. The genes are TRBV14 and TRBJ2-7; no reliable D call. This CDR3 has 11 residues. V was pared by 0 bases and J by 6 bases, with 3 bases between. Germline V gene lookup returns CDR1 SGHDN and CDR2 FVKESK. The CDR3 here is CASSQEGEQYF. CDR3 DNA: TGTGCCAGCAGCCAAGAGGGCGAGCAGTACTTC.

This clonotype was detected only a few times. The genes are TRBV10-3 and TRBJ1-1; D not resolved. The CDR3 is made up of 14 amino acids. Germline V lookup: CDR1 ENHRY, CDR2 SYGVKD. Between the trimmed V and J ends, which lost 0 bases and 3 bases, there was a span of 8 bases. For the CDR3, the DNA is TGTGCCATCAGTGAGTCAGGCGGGTACACTGAAGCTTTCTTT. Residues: CAISESGGYTEAFF.

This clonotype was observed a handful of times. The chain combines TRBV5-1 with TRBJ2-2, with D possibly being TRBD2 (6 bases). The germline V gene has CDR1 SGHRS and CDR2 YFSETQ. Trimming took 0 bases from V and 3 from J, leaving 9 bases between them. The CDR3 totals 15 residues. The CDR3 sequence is CASSLAGGHTGELFF. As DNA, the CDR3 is TGCGCCAGCAGCTTGGCCGGGGGTCACACCGGGGAGCTGTTTTTT. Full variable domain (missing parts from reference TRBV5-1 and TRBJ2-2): KAGVTQTPRYLIKTRGQQVTLSCSPISGHRSVSWYQQTPGQGLQFLFEYFSETQRNKGNFPGRFSGRQFSNSRSEMNVSTLELGDSALYLCASSLAGGHTGELFFGEGSRLTVL.

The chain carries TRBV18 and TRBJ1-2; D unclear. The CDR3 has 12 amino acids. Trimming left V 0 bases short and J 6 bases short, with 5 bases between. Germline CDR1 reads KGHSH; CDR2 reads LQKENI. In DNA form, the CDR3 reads TGTGCCAGCTCACCACCTCAGGATGGCTACACCTTC. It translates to CASSPPQDGYTF.

The CDR3 protein is CASSPRIQDFYEQYF. CDR3 coding DNA: TGTGCCAGCAGCCCTAGGATTCAGGATTTCTACGAGCAGTACTTC. The rearrangement joins TRBV7-6 to TRBJ2-7; D remains ambiguous. The CDR3 has 15 amino acids. Germline V CDR1 and CDR2: SGHVS, FNYEAQ. Trimming removed 5 bases at V and 3 bases at J, with 17 bases between.

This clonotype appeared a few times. The CDR3 DNA reads as TGTGCCATCAGACAACAGCGAATTACAGATACGCAGTATTTT. Amino acid sequence: CAIRQQRITDTQYF. The V call is TRBV10-3, the J call TRBJ2-3; unclear D gene. CDR1 and CDR2 from the germline V gene are ENHRY and SYGVKD. The CDR3 contains 14 residues. V was clipped by 6 bases and J by 3 bases, with 13 bases between them.

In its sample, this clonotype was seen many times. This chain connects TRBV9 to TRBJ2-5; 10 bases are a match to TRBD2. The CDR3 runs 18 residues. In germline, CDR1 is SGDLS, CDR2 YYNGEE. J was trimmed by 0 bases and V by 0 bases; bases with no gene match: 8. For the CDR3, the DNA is TGTGCCAGCAGCGTAGGGGTAGCGGGGGGCCCAGACCAAGAGACCCAGTACTTC. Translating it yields CASSVGVAGGPDQETQYF.

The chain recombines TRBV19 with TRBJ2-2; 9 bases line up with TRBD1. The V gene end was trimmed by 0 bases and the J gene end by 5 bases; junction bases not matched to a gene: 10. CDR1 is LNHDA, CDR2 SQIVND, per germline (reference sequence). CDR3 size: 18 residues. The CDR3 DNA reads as TGTGCCAGTAGTATAGACCTCACAGGGGGCGCGAGGACCGGGGAGCTGTTTTTT. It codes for CASSIDLTGGARTGELFF.

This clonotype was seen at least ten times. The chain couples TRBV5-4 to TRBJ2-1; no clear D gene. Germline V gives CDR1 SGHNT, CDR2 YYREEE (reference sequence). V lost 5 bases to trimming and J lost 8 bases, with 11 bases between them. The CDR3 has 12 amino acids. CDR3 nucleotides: TGTGCCAGCAGTCGAAAAGGCGATGAGCAGTTCTTC. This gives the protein CASSRKGDEQFF. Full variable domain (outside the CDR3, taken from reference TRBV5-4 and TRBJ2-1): ETGVTQSPTHLIKTRGQQVTLRCSSQSGHNTVSWYQQALGQGPQFIFQYYREEENGRGNFPPRFSGLQFPNYSSELNVNALELDDSALYLCASSRKGDEQFFGPGTRLTVL.

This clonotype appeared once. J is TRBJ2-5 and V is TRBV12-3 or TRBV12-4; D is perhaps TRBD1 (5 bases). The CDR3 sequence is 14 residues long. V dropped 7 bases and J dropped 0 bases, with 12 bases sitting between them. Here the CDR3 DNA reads TGTGCCAGCAACCCCAGGGATTACCAAGAGACCCAGTACTTC. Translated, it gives CASNPRDYQETQYF.

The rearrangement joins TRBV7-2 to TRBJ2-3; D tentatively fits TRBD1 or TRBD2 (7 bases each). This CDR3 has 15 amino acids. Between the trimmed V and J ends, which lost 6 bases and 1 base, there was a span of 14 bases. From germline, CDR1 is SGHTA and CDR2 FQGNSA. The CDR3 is CASRRAGGGTDTQYF. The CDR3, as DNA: TGTGCCAGCAGGCGTGCAGGGGGGGGCACAGATACGCAGTATTTT.

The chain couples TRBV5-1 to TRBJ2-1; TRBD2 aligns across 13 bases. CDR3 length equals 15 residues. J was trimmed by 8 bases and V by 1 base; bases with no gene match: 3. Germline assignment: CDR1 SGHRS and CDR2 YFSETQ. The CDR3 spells CASSLTSGGVDEQFF. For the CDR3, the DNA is TGCGCCAGCAGCTTGACTAGCGGGGGGGTGGATGAGCAGTTCTTC.

DNA of the CDR3: TGTGCCATCAAGAAGGGACAAGACACAGATACGCAGTATTTT. Protein product: CAIKKGQDTDTQYF. V gene TRBV10-3 combines with J gene TRBJ2-3, with a weak D call TRBD1 (6 bases). The CDR3 is 14 amino acids. The germline V gene has CDR1 ENHRY and CDR2 SYGVKD. V was clipped by 7 bases and J by 2 bases, with 13 bases between them.

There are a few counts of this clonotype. The CDR3 DNA reads as TGTGCCAGCTCCCGAAAGGGGGCCAATGAGCAGTTCTTC. This gives the protein CASSRKGANEQFF. The chain has TRBV9 and TRBJ2-1; TRBD1 aligns across 7 bases. CDR3 length: 13 residues. Germline trimming cut 7 bases from V and 6 bases from J; bases unmatched to any gene: 7. Per the germline V gene, CDR1 is SGDLS and CDR2 is YYNGEE.

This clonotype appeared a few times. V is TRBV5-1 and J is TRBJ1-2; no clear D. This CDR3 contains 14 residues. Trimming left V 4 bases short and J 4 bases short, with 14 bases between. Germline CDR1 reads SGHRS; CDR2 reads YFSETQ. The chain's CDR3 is CASSPDGKSYGYTF. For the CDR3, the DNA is TGCGCCAGCAGCCCCGACGGAAAATCCTATGGCTACACCTTC.

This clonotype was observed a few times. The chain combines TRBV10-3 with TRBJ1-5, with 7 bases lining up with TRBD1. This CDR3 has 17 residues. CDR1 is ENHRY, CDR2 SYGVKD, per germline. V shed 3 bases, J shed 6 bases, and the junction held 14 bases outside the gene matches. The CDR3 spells CAISDSRITGEGQPQHF. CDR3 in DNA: TGTGCCATCAGTGACTCGCGAATTACAGGGGAAGGTCAGCCCCAGCATTTT.

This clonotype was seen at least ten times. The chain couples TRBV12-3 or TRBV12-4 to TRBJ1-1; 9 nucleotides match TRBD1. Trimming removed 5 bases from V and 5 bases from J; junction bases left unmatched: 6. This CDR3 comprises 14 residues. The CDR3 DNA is TGTGCCAGCAGTGTACAGGGGGCAAGGACTGAAGCTTTCTTT. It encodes CASSVQGARTEAFF.

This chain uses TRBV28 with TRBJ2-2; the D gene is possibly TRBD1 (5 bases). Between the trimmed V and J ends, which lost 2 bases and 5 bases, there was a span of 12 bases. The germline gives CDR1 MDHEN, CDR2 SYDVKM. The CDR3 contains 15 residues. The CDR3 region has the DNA TGTGCCAGCAGTTTACCCATAGGGGTTACCGGGGAGCTGTTTTTT. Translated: CASSLPIGVTGELFF.